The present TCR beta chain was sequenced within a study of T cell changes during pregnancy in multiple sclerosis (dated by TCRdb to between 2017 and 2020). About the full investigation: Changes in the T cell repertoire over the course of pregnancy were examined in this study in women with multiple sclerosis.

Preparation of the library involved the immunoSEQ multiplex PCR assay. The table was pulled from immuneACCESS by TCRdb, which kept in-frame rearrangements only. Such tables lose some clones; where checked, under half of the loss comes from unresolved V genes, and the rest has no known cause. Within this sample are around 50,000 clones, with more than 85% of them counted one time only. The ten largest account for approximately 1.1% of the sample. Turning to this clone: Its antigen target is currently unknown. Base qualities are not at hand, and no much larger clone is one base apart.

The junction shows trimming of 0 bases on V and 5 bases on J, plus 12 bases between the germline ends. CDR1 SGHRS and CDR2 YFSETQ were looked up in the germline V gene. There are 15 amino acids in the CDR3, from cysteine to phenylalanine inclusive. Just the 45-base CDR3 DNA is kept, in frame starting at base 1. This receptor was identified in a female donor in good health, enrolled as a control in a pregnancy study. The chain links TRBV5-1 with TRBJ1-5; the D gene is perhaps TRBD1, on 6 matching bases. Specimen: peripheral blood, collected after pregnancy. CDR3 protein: CASSLAPDSYQPQHF. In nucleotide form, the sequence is TGCGCCAGCAGCTTGGCCCCGGACAGTTATCAGCCCCAGCATTTT. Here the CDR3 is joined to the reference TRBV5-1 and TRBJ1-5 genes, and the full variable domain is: KAGVTQTPRYLIKTRGQQVTLSCSPISGHRSVSWYQQTPGQGLQFLFEYFSETQRNKGNFPGRFSGRQFSNSRSEMNVSTLELGDSALYLCASSLAPDSYQPQHFGDGTRLSIL.